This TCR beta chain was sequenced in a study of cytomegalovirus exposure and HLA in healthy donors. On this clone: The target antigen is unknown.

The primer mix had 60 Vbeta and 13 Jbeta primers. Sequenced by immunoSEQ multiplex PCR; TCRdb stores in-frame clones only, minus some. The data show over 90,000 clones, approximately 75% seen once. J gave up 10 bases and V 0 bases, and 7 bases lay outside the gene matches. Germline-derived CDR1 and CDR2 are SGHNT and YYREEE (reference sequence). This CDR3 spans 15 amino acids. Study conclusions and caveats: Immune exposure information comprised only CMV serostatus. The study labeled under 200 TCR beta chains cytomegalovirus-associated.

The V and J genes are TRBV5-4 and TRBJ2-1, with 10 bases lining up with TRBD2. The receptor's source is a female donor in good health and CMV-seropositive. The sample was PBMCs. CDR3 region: CASSLARLAGEEQFF. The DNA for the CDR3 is TGTGCCAGCAGCTTGGCTAGGCTAGCGGGAGAAGAGCAGTTCTTC.